These 23 T cell receptor beta chains came from one sample sequenced in a study of cytomegalovirus exposure and HLA in healthy donors. The PCR ran on 60 Vbeta and 13 Jbeta primers. Libraries were prepared by immunoSEQ multiplex PCR; TCRdb keeps only in-frame clonotypes and omits some of them. The table includes 45,000 to 60,000 clones, about three quarters detected once. Input material: PBMCs. The receptors come from a man aged 18 to 30 in good health and CMV-seronegative.

The chain links TRBV19 to TRBJ2-3; 7 nucleotides line up with TRBD1. CDR1 and CDR2 (germline): LNHDA, SQIVND (reference sequence). The trim removed 5 bases at V and 2 bases at J, leaving 4 bases unmatched. This CDR3 has 14 residues. Here the CDR3 reads CASSLGQPTDTQYF. The CDR3 DNA reads as TGTGCCAGTAGTTTGGGACAGCCCACAGATACGCAGTATTTT.

J is TRBJ1-3 and V is TRBV6-5; TRBD1 agrees at 9 bases. Germline CDR1 is MNHEY and CDR2 is SVGAGI. V dropped 0 bases and J dropped 4; count of bases not matched to a gene: 4. The length of the CDR3 is 16 residues. CDR3 nucleotides: TGTGCCAGCAGTTACTCGGGACAGGGAATGGGAAACACCATATATTTT. This encodes CASSYSGQGMGNTIYF.

The rearrangement links TRBV18 to TRBJ2-3; 7 nucleotides agree with TRBD2. The germline gives CDR1 KGHSH, CDR2 LQKENI. The J segment lost 1 base and the V segment lost 6 bases, leaving 7 bases of the junction unmatched. This CDR3 region has 15 residues. The CDR3 loop is CASSPGLVGTDTQYF. The CDR3 region has the DNA TGTGCCAGCTCGCCCGGACTAGTAGGCACAGATACGCAGTATTTT.

The CDR3 coding sequence is TGTGCCAGCAGCTTGCGGAGAGGAGTAGCCAAAAACATTCAGTACTTC. It codes for CASSLRRGVAKNIQYF. V gene TRBV5-6 combines with J gene TRBJ2-4, with unresolved D. Germline CDR1 SGHDT, CDR2 YYEEEE. The CDR3 has 16 amino acids. Trimming cost V 1 base and J 0 bases, with 11 bases left between them.

The chain links TRBV25-1 to TRBJ2-7, with 9 bases aligning to TRBD1. This CDR3 spans 15 amino acids. V shed 5 bases and J 6 bases; nucleotides not matched to a gene: 11. Germline V CDR1 and CDR2: MGHDK, SYGVNS. The CDR3 sequence is CASSPPTGGSREQYF. Written as DNA, the CDR3 is TGTGCCAGCAGTCCCCCGACAGGGGGGTCCCGCGAGCAGTACTTC.

There are a few counts of this clone. The rearrangement uses TRBV28 and TRBJ1-2; possible D gene TRBD1, 5 bases. The CDR3 extends over 14 amino acids. Germline-derived CDR1 and CDR2 are MDHEN and SYDVKM. Trimming stripped 1 base from V and 7 bases from J, with 13 bases between. CDR3 sequence reads: CASSLFDQGSGYTF. The CDR3 DNA reads TGTGCCAGCAGTTTATTCGATCAGGGTTCTGGCTACACCTTC.

This clone was seen a few times. The gene calls are TRBV27 and TRBJ2-3; TRBD2 matches at 9 bases. Germline V lookup: CDR1 MNHEY, CDR2 SMNVEV (reference sequence). The CDR3 length is 22 residues. Germline trimming cut 1 base from V and 2 bases from J; bases unmatched to any gene: 22. The CDR3 loop is CASSLLKVGAGGRGYDTDTQYF. In nucleotides, the CDR3 is TGTGCCAGCAGTTTATTGAAAGTCGGGGCGGGAGGGAGGGGTTACGACACAGATACGCAGTATTTT.

This chain links TRBV5-1 with TRBJ2-7, with 8 bases aligning to TRBD1. J lost 2 bases, V lost 4 bases, and 8 bases had no gene match. The germline V gene has CDR1 SGHRS and CDR2 YFSETQ. The CDR3 consists of 15 residues. CDR3 in amino acids: CASSPQGALPYEQYF. The CDR3 nucleotides are TGCGCCAGCAGCCCTCAGGGGGCGCTTCCCTACGAGCAGTACTTC.

This chain links TRBV10-3 with TRBJ1-1; D call uncertain. Germline V lookup: CDR1 ENHRY, CDR2 SYGVKD. This CDR3 is built from 14 residues. V shed 5 bases and J shed 4 bases, with 14 bases lying between them. The CDR3 spells CAISIALAGTEAFF. CDR3 nucleotides: TGTGCCATCAGTATCGCCCTGGCGGGCACTGAAGCTTTCTTT.

The genes are TRBV6-1 and TRBJ1-5, with 12 bases matching TRBD1. The CDR3 is made up of 14 amino acids. The junction had 1 base not matched to a gene; V was cut back by 6 bases and J by 4 bases. The germline gives CDR1 MNHNS, CDR2 SASEGT. CDR3 coding DNA: TGTGCCAGCAGGGGACAGGGGGCGAATCAGCCCCAGCATTTT. Residues: CASRGQGANQPQHF.

The rearrangement uses TRBV4-1 and TRBJ2-3; a weak D match, TRBD2 (5 bases). Trimming stripped 0 bases from V and 3 bases from J, with 16 bases between. The CDR3 has 17 residues. Germline V CDR1 and CDR2: MGHRA, YSYEKL. In nucleotides, the CDR3 is TGCGCCAGCAGCCAAGAAGCCAGCGGAACGATTACAGATACGCAGTATTTT. It yields the protein CASSQEASGTITDTQYF.

This chain joins TRBV5-4 and TRBJ2-7; possible D gene TRBD2, 6 bases. V lost 4 bases, J lost 8 bases, and 19 bases lay in between. Per germline, CDR1 SGHNT and CDR2 YYREEE (reference sequence). The CDR3 covers 14 residues. The CDR3 DNA is TGTGCCAGCAGCGTGGCCGGAGGGCCTCGACAGCAGTACTTC. Its translation is CASSVAGGPRQQYF.

J is TRBJ1-1 and V is TRBV5-4, with a possible D match to TRBD1 (5 bases). The germline CDR1 and CDR2 sequences are SGHNT and YYREEE (reference sequence). This CDR3 contains 13 residues. Trimming removed 4 bases from V and 4 bases from J, with 11 bases in between. The CDR3: CASSGGRGTEAFF. DNA for the CDR3: TGTGCCAGCAGCGGGGGGAGGGGCACTGAAGCTTTCTTT.

This clone was observed once. This rearrangement joins TRBV7-9 to TRBJ1-1, with D maybe TRBD1 (5 bases). Per the germline V gene, CDR1 is SEHNR and CDR2 is FQNEAQ (reference sequence). The CDR3 is made up of 13 amino acids. V shed 4 bases and J shed 5 bases, with 11 bases lying between them. Here the CDR3 DNA reads TGTGCCAGCAGCTCCGGGGGGGGGACTGAAGCTTTCTTT. Protein: CASSSGGGTEAFF.

The gene calls are TRBV14 and TRBJ1-2, with 7 bases that match TRBD1. Germline V gene lookup returns CDR1 SGHDN and CDR2 FVKESK. Trimming cost V 4 bases and J 0 bases; bases outside gene matches: 8. This CDR3 comprises 16 residues. The CDR3 DNA reads as TGTGCCAGCAGCCCGCTAGGGGACAGAGCTAACTATGGCTACACCTTC. Translated: CASSPLGDRANYGYTF. The complete variable domain, with remaining parts taken from reference TRBV14 and TRBJ1-2, reads EAGVTQFPSHSVIEKGQTVTLRCDPISGHDNLYWYRRVMGKEIKFLLHFVKESKQDESGMPNNRFLAERTGGTYSTLKVQPAELEDSGVYFCASSPLGDRANYGYTFGSGTRLTVV.

The chain uses TRBV28 and TRBJ1-5; TRBD1 aligns across 7 bases. The V and J ends lost 6 bases and 2 bases, in that order; junction bases with no gene match: 7. Germline V lookup: CDR1 MDHEN, CDR2 SYDVKM. CDR3 length: 15 residues. CDR3 coding DNA: TGTGCCAGCAGGACCGGGACAGCAGGCAATCAGCCCCAGCATTTT. It is translated as CASRTGTAGNQPQHF.

The CDR3 coding sequence is TGTGCCACTTCGGGACAGGGTGACGAGCAGTACTTC. Protein: CATSGQGDEQYF. The V and J genes are TRBV6-6 and TRBJ2-7; 9 positions match TRBD1. The V and J ends lost 10 bases and 5 bases, in that order; junction bases with no gene match: 6. Germline V gives CDR1 MNHNY, CDR2 SVGAGI (reference sequence). The CDR3 has 12 residues.

This clone showed up just once. This chain uses TRBV4-2 with TRBJ2-3, with 13 bases matching TRBD2. From germline, CDR1 is LGHNA and CDR2 YNFKEQ. J lost 2 bases, V lost 0 bases, and 5 bases had no gene match. The CDR3 totals 18 residues. The CDR3 region has the DNA TGTGCCAGCAGCCAAGATGGGACTAGCGGGACAGTCACAGATACGCAGTATTTT. It is translated as CASSQDGTSGTVTDTQYF.

V and J are TRBV6-5 and TRBJ2-3; no firm D call. CDR3 length equals 12 residues. V shed 2 bases and J shed 5 bases, with 5 bases lying between them. CDR1 and CDR2 from the germline V gene are MNHEY and SVGAGI. The CDR3 loop reads CASSYTGDTQYF. DNA of the CDR3: TGTGCCAGCAGTTACACTGGAGATACGCAGTATTTT.

The rearrangement links TRBV13 to TRBJ1-4, with D tentatively TRBD1 (6 bases). Trimming took 5 bases from V and 2 from J, leaving 9 bases between them. Germline V lookup: CDR1 PRHDT, CDR2 FYEKMQ (reference sequence). The CDR3 runs 14 residues. The CDR3, as DNA: TGTGCCAGCAGCAACGACAGGACTAATGAAAAACTGTTTTTT. Encoded protein: CASSNDRTNEKLFF. Full variable domain (missing parts from reference TRBV13 and TRBJ1-4): AAGVIQSPRHLIKEKRETATLKCYPIPRHDTVYWYQQGPGQDPQFLISFYEKMQSDKGSIPDRFSAQQFSDYHSELNMSSLELGDSALYFCASSNDRTNEKLFFGSGTQLSVL.

The chain employs TRBV5-1 and TRBJ2-7; D may be TRBD2 (5 bases). Trimming cost V 0 bases and J 7 bases, with 14 bases left between them. The germline gives CDR1 SGHRS, CDR2 YFSETQ. The CDR3 consists of 14 residues. CDR3 nucleotides: TGCGCCAGCAGCTTGGTAGGTGGTACGGGAGAGCAGTACTTC. This gives the protein CASSLVGGTGEQYF.

This clone occurred a few times. This chain joins TRBV6-5 and TRBJ1-1; a possible D gene is TRBD1 (6 bases). V was clipped by 0 bases and J by 7 bases, with 15 bases between them. In germline, CDR1 is MNHEY, CDR2 SVGAGI. This CDR3 is 15 amino acids long. CDR3 coding DNA: TGTGCCAGCAGTTACTCGAATCGGGGGGCTGGTGAAGCTTTCTTT. This encodes CASSYSNRGAGEAFF.

This clone was seen a handful of times. This rearrangement joins TRBV7-2 to TRBJ2-5, with D maybe TRBD2 (6 bases). CDR1 and CDR2 (germline): SGHTA, FQGNSA. Trimming took 1 base from V and 2 from J, leaving 11 bases between them. CDR3 size: 15 residues. CDR3 region: CASSLVGLPQETQYF. The DNA for the CDR3 is TGTGCCAGCAGCTTAGTCGGACTACCTCAAGAGACCCAGTACTTC.